These 4 T cell receptor beta chains came from one sample sequenced in a study of shared clonotypes between healthy human individuals. Assay used: immunoSEQ multiplex PCR; TCRdb lists only in-frame clones, some missing. This repertoire shows about 2.4 million clones, 93% found once; its top ten account for 0.35% to 0.45%. The source material was naive CD4+ T cells from PBMCs. Subset reported: CD45RA+ positively selected. These TCRs come from a man younger than 35 in good health. Some clones in this sample may be carry-over from other donors' samples.

This sequence joins TRBV13 and TRBJ2-7, with D hard to call. Germline V lookup: CDR1 PRHDT, CDR2 FYEKMQ (reference sequence). The CDR3 has 13 amino acids. Trimming removed 2 bases at V and 2 bases at J, with 7 bases between. CDR3 in DNA: TGTGCCAGCAGCTTAAACGGCCCCTACGAGCAGTACTTC. It yields the protein CASSLNGPYEQYF.

The J gene is TRBJ2-2, the V gene TRBV7-2; no firm D call. V lost 6 bases to trimming and J lost 6 bases, with 11 bases between them. Per the germline V gene, CDR1 is SGHTA and CDR2 is FQGNSA. The CDR3 sequence is 13 residues long. This CDR3 reads CASRRGAAGELFF. Written as DNA, the CDR3 is TGTGCCAGCAGGAGAGGAGCAGCCGGGGAGCTGTTTTTT. Based on the CDR3 plus reference TRBV7-2 and TRBJ2-2, the full variable domain is GAGVSQSPSNKVTEKGKDVELRCDPISGHTALYWYRQSLGQGLEFLIYFQGNSAPDKSGLPSDRFSAERTGGSVSTLTIQRTQQEDSAVYLCASRRGAAGELFFGEGSRLTVL.

The chain uses TRBV11-3 and TRBJ1-1; D is unclear. The CDR3 totals 13 residues. V gave up 2 bases and J gave up 10 bases, with 14 bases separating them. Germline-derived CDR1 and CDR2 are SGHNT and YENEEA. CDR3 sequence (DNA): TGTGCCAGCAGCTTATCCAGGTCAGCCTCAGCTTTCTTT. Its protein is CASSLSRSASAFF.

A single count supports this clone. The genes are TRBV7-8 and TRBJ2-1; D uncertain. The CDR3 totals 18 residues. The V gene lost 1 base and the J gene lost 5 bases, with 21 bases spanning the gap. CDR1 is SGHVS, CDR2 FQNEAQ, per germline. The CDR3 bases are TGTGCCAGCAGCTTAGTTAGTTGGGTGCGTACGAACCACAATGAGCAGTTCTTC. This gives the protein CASSLVSWVRTNHNEQFF.